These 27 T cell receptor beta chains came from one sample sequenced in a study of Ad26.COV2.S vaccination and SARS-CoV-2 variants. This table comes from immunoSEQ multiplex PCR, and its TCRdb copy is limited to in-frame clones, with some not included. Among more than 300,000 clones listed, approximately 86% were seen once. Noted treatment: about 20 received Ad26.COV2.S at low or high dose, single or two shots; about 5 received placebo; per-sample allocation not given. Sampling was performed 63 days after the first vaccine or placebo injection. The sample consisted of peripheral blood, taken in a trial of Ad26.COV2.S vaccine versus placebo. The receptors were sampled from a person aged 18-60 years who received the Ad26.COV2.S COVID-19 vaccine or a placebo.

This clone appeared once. The CDR3 region is CASSVGQGANGYTF. Written as DNA, the CDR3 is TGTGCCAGCAGTGTGGGACAGGGGGCGAATGGCTACACCTTC. V usage is TRBV28 and J usage is TRBJ1-2; 12 bases fit TRBD1. The J segment lost 6 bases and the V segment lost 5 bases, leaving 4 bases of the junction unmatched. CDR1 is MDHEN and CDR2 is SYDVKM in the germline V gene. This CDR3 has 14 amino acids.

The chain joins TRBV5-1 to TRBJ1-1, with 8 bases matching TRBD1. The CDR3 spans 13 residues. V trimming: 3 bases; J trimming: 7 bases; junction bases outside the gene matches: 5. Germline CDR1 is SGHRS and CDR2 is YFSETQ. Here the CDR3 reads CASSSDREDEAFF. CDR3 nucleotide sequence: TGCGCCAGCAGCTCGGACAGGGAGGATGAAGCTTTCTTT.

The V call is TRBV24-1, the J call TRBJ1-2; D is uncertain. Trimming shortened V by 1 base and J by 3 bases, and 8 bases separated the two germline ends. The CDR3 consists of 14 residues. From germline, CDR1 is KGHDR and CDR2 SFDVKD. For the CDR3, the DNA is TGTGCCACCAGTGATTTTTACAGCGACTATGGCTACACCTTC. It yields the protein CATSDFYSDYGYTF.

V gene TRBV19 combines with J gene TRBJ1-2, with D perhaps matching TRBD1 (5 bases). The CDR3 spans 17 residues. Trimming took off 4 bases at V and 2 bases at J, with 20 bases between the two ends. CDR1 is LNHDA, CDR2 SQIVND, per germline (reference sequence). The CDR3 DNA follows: TGTGCCAGTAGTAAATCGGGACGCTACAGGAGAAACTATGGCTACACCTTC. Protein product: CASSKSGRYRRNYGYTF.

The DNA of the CDR3 is TGTGCCAGCAGCAGCCCCAGGGGCGACAATGAGCAGTTCTTC. It translates to CASSSPRGDNEQFF. The chain recombines TRBV5-4 with TRBJ2-1, with D perhaps TRBD1 (6 bases). Germline V gene lookup returns CDR1 SGHNT and CDR2 YYREEE (reference sequence). The CDR3 covers 14 residues. With 4 bases removed from V and 5 bases from J, the gap between germline ends came to 13 bases. Complete variable domain (other parts from reference TRBV5-4 and TRBJ2-1): ETGVTQSPTHLIKTRGQQVTLRCSSQSGHNTVSWYQQALGQGPQFIFQYYREEENGRGNFPPRFSGLQFPNYSSELNVNALELDDSALYLCASSSPRGDNEQFFGPGTRLTVL.

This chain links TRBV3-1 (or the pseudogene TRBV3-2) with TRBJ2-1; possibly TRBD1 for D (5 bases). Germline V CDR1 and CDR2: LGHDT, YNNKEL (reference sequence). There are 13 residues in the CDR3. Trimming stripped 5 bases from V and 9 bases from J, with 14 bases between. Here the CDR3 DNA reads TGTGCCAGCAGCTTACTGCAGGGTACTGAGCAGTTCTTC. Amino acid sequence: CASSLLQGTEQFF.

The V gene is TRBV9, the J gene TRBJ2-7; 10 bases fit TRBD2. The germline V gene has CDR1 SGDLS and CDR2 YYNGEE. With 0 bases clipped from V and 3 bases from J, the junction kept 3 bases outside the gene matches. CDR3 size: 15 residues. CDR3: CASSVGLAGDYEQYF. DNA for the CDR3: TGTGCCAGCAGCGTAGGGCTAGCGGGGGACTACGAGCAGTACTTC.

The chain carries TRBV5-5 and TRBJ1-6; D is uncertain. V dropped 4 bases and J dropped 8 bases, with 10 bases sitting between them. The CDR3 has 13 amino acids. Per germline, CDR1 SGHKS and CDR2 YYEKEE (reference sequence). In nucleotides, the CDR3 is TGTGCCAGCAGCCAAGACCCTTATTCACCCCTCCACTTT. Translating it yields CASSQDPYSPLHF.

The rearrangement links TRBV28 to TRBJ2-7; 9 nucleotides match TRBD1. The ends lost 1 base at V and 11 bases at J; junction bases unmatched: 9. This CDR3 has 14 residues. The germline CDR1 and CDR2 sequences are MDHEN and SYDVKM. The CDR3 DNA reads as TGTGCCAGCAGTTTATCCAGGGACAGGGCCTCCGAGTACTTC. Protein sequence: CASSLSRDRASEYF.

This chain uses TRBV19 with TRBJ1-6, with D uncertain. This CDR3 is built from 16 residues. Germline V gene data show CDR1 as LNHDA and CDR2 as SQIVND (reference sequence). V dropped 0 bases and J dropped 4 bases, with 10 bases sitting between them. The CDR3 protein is CASSIEALGYNSPLHF. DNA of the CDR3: TGTGCCAGTAGTATAGAGGCTCTAGGGTATAATTCACCCCTCCACTTT.

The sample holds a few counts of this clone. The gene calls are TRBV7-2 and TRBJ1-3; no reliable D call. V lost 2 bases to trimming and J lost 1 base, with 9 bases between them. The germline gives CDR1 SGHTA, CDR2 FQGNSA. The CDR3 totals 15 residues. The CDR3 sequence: CASSLFGGSGNTIYF. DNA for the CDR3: TGTGCCAGCAGCTTATTTGGAGGATCTGGAAACACCATATATTTT.

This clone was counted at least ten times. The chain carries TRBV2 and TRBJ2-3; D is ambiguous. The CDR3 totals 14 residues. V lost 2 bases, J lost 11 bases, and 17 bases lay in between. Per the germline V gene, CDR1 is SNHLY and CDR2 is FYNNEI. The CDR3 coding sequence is TGTGCCAGCAGTGAATCCGGTTTCGGTGGTTGGCAGTATTTT. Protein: CASSESGFGGWQYF.

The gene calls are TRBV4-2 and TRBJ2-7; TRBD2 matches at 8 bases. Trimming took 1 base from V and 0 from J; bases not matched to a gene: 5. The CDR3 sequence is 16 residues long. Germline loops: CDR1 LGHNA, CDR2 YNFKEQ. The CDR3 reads CASSQGSSGLSYEQYF. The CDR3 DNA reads TGTGCCAGCAGCCAAGGATCTAGCGGGCTCTCCTACGAGCAGTACTTC.

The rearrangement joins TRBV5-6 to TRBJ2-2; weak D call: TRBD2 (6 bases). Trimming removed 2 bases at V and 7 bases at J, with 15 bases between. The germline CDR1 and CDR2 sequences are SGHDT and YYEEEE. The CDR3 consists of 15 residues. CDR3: CASSLERVMGGELFF. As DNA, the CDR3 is TGTGCCAGCAGCTTAGAGCGGGTTATGGGCGGGGAGCTGTTTTTT. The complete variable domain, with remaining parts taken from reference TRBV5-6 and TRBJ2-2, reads DAGVTQSPTHLIKTRGQQVTLRCSPKSGHDTVSWYQQALGQGPQFIFQYYEEEERQRGNFPDRFSGHQFPNYSSELNVNALLLGDSALYLCASSLERVMGGELFFGEGSRLTVL.

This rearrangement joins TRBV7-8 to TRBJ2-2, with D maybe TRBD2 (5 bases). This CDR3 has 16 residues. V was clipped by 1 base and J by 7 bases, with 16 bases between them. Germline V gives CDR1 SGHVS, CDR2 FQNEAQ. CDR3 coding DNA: TGTGCCAGCAGCTTAGTCCGACTGCGGGTCGGCGGGGAGCTGTTTTTT. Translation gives CASSLVRLRVGGELFF.

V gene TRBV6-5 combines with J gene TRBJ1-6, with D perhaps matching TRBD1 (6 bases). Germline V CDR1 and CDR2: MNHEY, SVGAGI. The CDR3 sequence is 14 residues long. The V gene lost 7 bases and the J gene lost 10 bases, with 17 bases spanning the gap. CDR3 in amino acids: CASTEGGWGSPLHF. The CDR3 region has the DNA TGTGCCAGCACCGAGGGGGGATGGGGGTCACCCCTCCACTTT.

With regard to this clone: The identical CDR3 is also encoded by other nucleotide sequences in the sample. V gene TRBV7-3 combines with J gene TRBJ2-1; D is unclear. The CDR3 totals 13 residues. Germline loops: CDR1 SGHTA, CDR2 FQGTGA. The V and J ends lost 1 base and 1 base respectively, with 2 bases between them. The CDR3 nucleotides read TGTGCCAGCAGCTTAAGGTCCTACAATGAGCAGTTCTTC. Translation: CASSLRSYNEQFF.

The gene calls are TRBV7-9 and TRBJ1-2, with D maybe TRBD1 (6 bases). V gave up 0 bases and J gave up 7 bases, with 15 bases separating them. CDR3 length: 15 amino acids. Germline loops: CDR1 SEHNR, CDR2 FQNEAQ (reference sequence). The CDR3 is CASSLASNQGPGYTF. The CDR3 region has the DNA TGTGCCAGCAGCTTAGCGTCCAATCAGGGGCCTGGCTACACCTTC.

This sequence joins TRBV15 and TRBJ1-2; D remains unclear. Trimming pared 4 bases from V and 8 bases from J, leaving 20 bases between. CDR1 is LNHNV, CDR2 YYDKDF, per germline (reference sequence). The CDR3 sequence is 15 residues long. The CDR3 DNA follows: TGTGCCACCAGCAAGTCACAGAGCCGGAGTCAGGGCTACACCTTC. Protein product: CATSKSQSRSQGYTF.

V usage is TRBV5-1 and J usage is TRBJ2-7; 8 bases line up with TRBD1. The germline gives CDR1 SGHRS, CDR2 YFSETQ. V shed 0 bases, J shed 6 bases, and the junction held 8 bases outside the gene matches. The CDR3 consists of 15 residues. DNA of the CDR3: TGCGCCAGCAGCTTGGAGCAGGGGGCGCTCGGCGAGCAGTACTTC. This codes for CASSLEQGALGEQYF.

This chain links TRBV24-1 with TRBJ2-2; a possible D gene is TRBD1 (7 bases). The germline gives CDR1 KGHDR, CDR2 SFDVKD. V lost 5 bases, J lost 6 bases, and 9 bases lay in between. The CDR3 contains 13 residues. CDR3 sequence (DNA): TGTGCCACCAGTGGCAGGGGGGCCGGGGAGCTGTTTTTT. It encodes CATSGRGAGELFF.

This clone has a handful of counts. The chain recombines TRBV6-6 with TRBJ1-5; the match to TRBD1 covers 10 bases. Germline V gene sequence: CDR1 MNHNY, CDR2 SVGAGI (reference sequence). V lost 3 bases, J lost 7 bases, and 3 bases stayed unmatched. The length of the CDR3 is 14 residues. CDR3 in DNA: TGTGCCAGCAGTTATTGGGACAGGGGACAGCCCCAGCATTTT. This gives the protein CASSYWDRGQPQHF.

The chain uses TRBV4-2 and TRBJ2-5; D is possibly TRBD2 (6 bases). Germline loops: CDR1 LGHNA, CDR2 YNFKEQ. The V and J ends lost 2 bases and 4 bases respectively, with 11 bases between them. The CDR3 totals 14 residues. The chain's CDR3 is CASSQPGSPETQYF. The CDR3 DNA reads TGTGCCAGCAGCCAACCCGGGAGTCCAGAGACCCAGTACTTC.

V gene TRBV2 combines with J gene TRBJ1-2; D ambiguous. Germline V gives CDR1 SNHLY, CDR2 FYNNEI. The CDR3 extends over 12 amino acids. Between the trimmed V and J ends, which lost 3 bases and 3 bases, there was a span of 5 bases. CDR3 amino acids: CASSEVDYGYTF. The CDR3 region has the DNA TGTGCCAGCAGTGAGGTGGACTATGGCTACACCTTC.

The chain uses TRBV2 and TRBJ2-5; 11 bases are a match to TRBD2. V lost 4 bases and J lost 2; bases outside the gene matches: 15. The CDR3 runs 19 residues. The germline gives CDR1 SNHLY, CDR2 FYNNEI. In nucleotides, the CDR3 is TGTGCCAGCAGTGGACCACTAGCGGGGGCCTCTCACGTACAAGAGACCCAGTACTTC. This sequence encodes CASSGPLAGASHVQETQYF.

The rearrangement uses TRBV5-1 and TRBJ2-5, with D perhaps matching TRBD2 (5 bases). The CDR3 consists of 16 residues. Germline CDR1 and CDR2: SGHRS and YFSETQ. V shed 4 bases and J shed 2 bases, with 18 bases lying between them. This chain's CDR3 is CASSLAGGIIQETQYF. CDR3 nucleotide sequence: TGCGCCAGCAGCCTCGCGGGCGGAATCATACAAGAGACCCAGTACTTC.

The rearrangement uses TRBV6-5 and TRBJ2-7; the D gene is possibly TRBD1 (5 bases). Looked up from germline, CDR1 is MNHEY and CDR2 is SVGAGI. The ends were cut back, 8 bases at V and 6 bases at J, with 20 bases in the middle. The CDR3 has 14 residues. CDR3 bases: TGTGCCAGCGGGCCACAGGCTTTGCTTGGCGAGCAGTACTTC. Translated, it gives CASGPQALLGEQYF.